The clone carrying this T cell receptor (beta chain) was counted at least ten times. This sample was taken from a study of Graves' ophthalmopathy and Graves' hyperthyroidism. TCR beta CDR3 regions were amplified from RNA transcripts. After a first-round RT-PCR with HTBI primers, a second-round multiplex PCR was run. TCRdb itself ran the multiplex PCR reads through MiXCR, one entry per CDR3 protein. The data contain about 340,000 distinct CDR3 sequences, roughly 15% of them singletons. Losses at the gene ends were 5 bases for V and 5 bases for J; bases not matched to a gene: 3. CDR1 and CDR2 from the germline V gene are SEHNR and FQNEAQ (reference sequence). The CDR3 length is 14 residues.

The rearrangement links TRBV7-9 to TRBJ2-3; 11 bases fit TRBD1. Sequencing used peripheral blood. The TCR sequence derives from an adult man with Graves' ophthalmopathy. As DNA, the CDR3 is TGTGCCAGCAGCCCGGACAGGGGGCGAGATACGCAGTATTTT. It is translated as CASSPDRGRDTQYF.